A single sample gave rise to the 8 T cell receptor beta chains below, sequenced in a study of T cell responses to AZD1222 COVID-19 vaccine. TCRdb keeps only in-frame clones here, not all; method: immunoSEQ multiplex PCR. The sample includes 90,000 to 130,000 clones, about four fifths of them seen just once. Sequenced here: peripheral blood, sampled on day 0 of AZD1222 vaccination. These receptors came from an adult in good health.

The chain links TRBV6-4 to TRBJ1-2, with D unresolved. Germline CDR1 reads MRHNA; CDR2 reads SNTAGT. This CDR3 spans 14 amino acids. V dropped 6 bases and J dropped 4 bases, with 15 bases sitting between them. This chain's CDR3 is CASRDSGPPYGYTF. CDR3 DNA sequence: TGTGCCAGCAGGGATTCCGGTCCCCCCTATGGCTACACCTTC.

This clone was picked up a small number of times. CDR3 residues: CAIKPGQDNYGYTF. The DNA of the CDR3 is TGTGCCATCAAGCCGGGACAGGATAACTATGGCTACACCTTC. This chain connects TRBV10-3 to TRBJ1-2; the match to TRBD1 covers 8 bases. From germline, CDR1 is ENHRY and CDR2 SYGVKD. The V gene end was trimmed by 7 bases and the J gene end by 1 base; junction bases not matched to a gene: 5. The CDR3 is made up of 14 amino acids.

V usage is TRBV11-2 and J usage is TRBJ2-5; TRBD2 matches 7 bases. In germline, CDR1 is SGHAT, CDR2 FQNNGV. The length of the CDR3 is 15 residues. V dropped 3 bases and J dropped 1; count of bases not matched to a gene: 5. The CDR3 nucleotides are TGTGCCAGCAGCTTCGGAGGGAGGGCCCAAGAGACCCAGTACTTC. Its protein product is CASSFGGRAQETQYF.

The rearrangement joins TRBV7-2 to TRBJ2-7, with 8 bases fitting TRBD1. CDR3 length: 14 amino acids. Trimming took 5 bases from V and 4 from J; bases not matched to a gene: 7. CDR1 is SGHTA and CDR2 is FQGNSA in the germline V gene. The CDR3 sequence: CASSAGTGLYEQYF. CDR3 nucleotides: TGTGCCAGCAGCGCCGGGACAGGACTGTACGAGCAGTACTTC.

The chain is built from TRBV3-1 (or the pseudogene TRBV3-2) and TRBJ1-1; 7 nucleotides align to TRBD1. The germline CDR1 and CDR2 sequences are LGHDT and YNNKEL (reference sequence). This CDR3 has 14 amino acids. The J segment lost 6 bases and the V segment lost 2 bases, leaving 6 bases of the junction unmatched. The CDR3 reads CASSQHQGDPEAFF. Here the CDR3 DNA reads TGTGCCAGCAGCCAACATCAGGGGGACCCTGAAGCTTTCTTT.

The chain uses TRBV28 and TRBJ1-2; no definite D call. Germline-derived CDR1 and CDR2 are MDHEN and SYDVKM. The CDR3 has 13 amino acids. With 7 bases removed from V and 5 bases from J, the gap between germline ends came to 14 bases. The CDR3 coding sequence is TGTGCCAGCACCCGAGAGCCTATTTATGGCTACACCTTC. It is translated as CASTREPIYGYTF.

The chain has TRBV9 and TRBJ1-3; D possibly corresponds to TRBD1 (6 bases). CDR1 and CDR2 from the germline V gene are SGDLS and YYNGEE. Trimming stripped 4 bases from V and 0 bases from J, with 14 bases between. There are 16 residues in the CDR3. The CDR3 loop is CASSTHRDISGNTIYF. The CDR3 DNA reads as TGTGCCAGCAGCACCCACAGGGATATCTCTGGAAACACCATATATTTT.

The CDR3 here is CASSLWVGETQYF. The CDR3 bases are TGTGCCAGCAGTTTATGGGTGGGAGAGACCCAGTACTTC. The rearrangement links TRBV27 to TRBJ2-5; D uncertain. Per the germline V gene, CDR1 is MNHEY and CDR2 is SMNVEV (reference sequence). This CDR3 has 13 residues. Trimming stripped 1 base from V and 4 bases from J, with 7 bases between.